A selection of T cell receptor beta chains follows, all from one sample in a study of cytotoxic CD8 clonotypes in ibrutinib-treated CLL. Profiling relied on immunoSEQ multiplex PCR, and the TCRdb table lists in-frame clones only, not all of them. The sample has some 140,000 clones; approximately 90% are singletons. Sequencing was performed on PBMCs, taken after 12 months of ibrutinib treatment. The source of these receptors is a human donor with chronic lymphocytic leukemia. CDR3s include the opening cysteine and the closing phenylalanine or tryptophan. Each record gives: clone size, V gene, D gene, J gene, CDR3 protein, CDR3 DNA. A D gene is named only where the DNA matches it firmly. Rows may omit the clone size; those that give it use once, few, many or a size class.

>-|TRBV14|TRBD2|TRBJ2-5
CASSPGLAGLSSTQYF
TGTGCCAGCAGCCCGGGACTAGCGGGCCTCAGTTCGACCCAGTACTTC
>-|TRBV19|TRBD2|TRBJ2-1
CASGTSAKGNEQFF
TGTGCCAGCGGGACTAGCGCGAAAGGGAATGAGCAGTTCTTC
>-|TRBV6-1|-|TRBJ2-7
CASREGPRYEQYF
TGTGCCAGCAGGGAAGGACCCCGCTACGAGCAGTACTTC
>-|TRBV28|-|TRBJ1-2
CASVTSRTYGYTF
TGTGCCAGCGTTACGTCTCGAACCTATGGCTACACCTTC
>-|TRBV27|-|TRBJ2-3
CASSLIRDVGTDTQYF
TGTGCCAGCAGTTTAATCCGGGACGTAGGCACAGATACGCAGTATTTT
>-|TRBV2|-|TRBJ1-4
CASSGETGYNEKLFF
TGTGCCAGCAGTGGGGAGACGGGTTATAATGAAAAACTGTTTTTT
>-|TRBV7-2|-|TRBJ2-5
CASSFKGETQYF
TGTGCCAGCAGCTTCAAGGGGGAGACCCAGTACTTC
>-|TRBV9|TRBD1|TRBJ2-7
CASSVAGTGINEQYF
TGTGCCAGCAGCGTAGCAGGGACAGGGATAAACGAGCAGTACTTC
>-|TRBV27|-|TRBJ2-5
CASSFRGERETQYF
TGTGCCAGCAGTTTCAGGGGGGAGCGGGAGACCCAGTACTTC
>-|TRBV30|TRBD1|TRBJ1-2
CAWSRHSRGTGGLANYGYTF
TGTGCCTGGAGTAGGCATTCCCGAGGGACAGGGGGCTTGGCTAACTATGGCTACACCTTC
>-|TRBV5-1|TRBD2|TRBJ2-6
CASSLTSGTVSGANVLTF
TGCGCCAGCAGCTTGACTAGCGGGACGGTCTCTGGGGCCAACGTCCTGACTTTC
>-|TRBV13|TRBD2|TRBJ2-5
CASSLSAGEETQYF
TGTGCCAGCAGCTTAAGCGCGGGAGAGGAGACCCAGTACTTC
>-|TRBV19|-|TRBJ2-6
CASRADGSGANVLTF
TGTGCCAGTAGGGCAGACGGGTCTGGGGCCAACGTCCTGACTTTC
>few|TRBV2|TRBD1|TRBJ1-4
CASRGDRDWGTDFIRARMNEKLFF
TGTGCCAGCAGGGGGGACAGGGACTGGGGCACCGACTTTATCCGTGCGAGAATGAACGAAAAACTGTTTTTT
>-|TRBV11-1|-|TRBJ2-2
CASSLPIDGVGLFF
TGTGCCAGCAGCCTCCCTATCGACGGGGTCGGGCTGTTTTTT
>-|TRBV19|TRBD1|TRBJ2-5
CASSADRGQETQYF
TGTGCCAGTAGTGCGGACAGGGGGCAAGAGACCCAGTACTTC
>-|TRBV6-5|-|TRBJ1-4
CASSYGGANEKLFF
TGTGCCAGCAGTTACGGGGGTGCTAATGAAAAACTGTTTTTT
>-|TRBV28|TRBD1|TRBJ2-5
CASSLGTGWETQYF
TGTGCCAGCAGTCTGGGGACAGGGTGGGAGACCCAGTACTTC
>-|TRBV10-3|TRBD2|TRBJ2-5
CAIGLAEETQYF
TGTGCCATCGGACTAGCGGAAGAGACCCAGTACTTC
>once|TRBV27|-|TRBJ2-4
CATQGILTNIQYF
TGTGCCACGCAAGGGATTTTAACGAACATTCAGTACTTC
>-|TRBV6-6|-|TRBJ2-1
CASSYSESVYNEQFF
TGTGCCAGCAGTTACTCGGAGTCAGTTTACAATGAGCAGTTCTTC
>-|TRBV7-9|-|TRBJ2-3
CASSYSVRVRTDTQYF
TGTGCCAGCAGTTACAGCGTTAGGGTCCGCACAGATACGCAGTATTTT
>once|TRBV19|TRBD1|TRBJ2-5
CASSTTGGQETQYF
TGTGCCAGTAGTACTACAGGGGGCCAAGAGACCCAGTACTTC
>-|TRBV11-1|-|TRBJ1-1
CASSLPGRRNGNTEAFF
TGTGCCAGCAGCTTACCGGGACGGAGGAACGGGAACACTGAAGCTTTCTTT
>-|TRBV10-3|TRBD2|TRBJ2-3
CAITSSGVRDTQYF
TGTGCCATCACTTCTAGCGGGGTAAGGGATACGCAGTATTTT
>once|TRBV6-5|-|TRBJ1-4
CASSPSLTNEKLFF
TGTGCCAGCAGTCCTAGTCTAACTAATGAAAAACTGTTTTTT
>-|TRBV27|TRBD2|TRBJ2-5
CASSSTSRGETQYF
TGTGCCAGCAGTTCGACTAGCCGGGGGGAGACCCAGTACTTC
>-|TRBV19|-|TRBJ2-5
CASSMDRGSGGQETQYF
TGTGCCAGTAGTATGGATCGTGGTAGCGGAGGGCAAGAGACCCAGTACTTC
>-|TRBV7-3|-|TRBJ2-7
CAGSLGGSGEQYF
TGTGCCGGTTCTCTCGGAGGGTCGGGCGAGCAGTACTTC
>-|TRBV5-1|TRBD2|TRBJ2-7
CASSSGLAGAYEQYF
TGCGCCAGCAGTTCGGGACTAGCGGGGGCCTACGAGCAGTACTTC
>-|TRBV7-2|-|TRBJ2-1
CASSPVPGVVYNEQFF
TGTGCCAGCAGCCCTGTCCCGGGAGTTGTCTACAATGAGCAGTTCTTC
>-|TRBV28|-|TRBJ2-1
CASSFVSPREQFF
TGTGCCAGCAGTTTCGTGAGTCCACGAGAGCAGTTCTTC
>-|TRBV6-5|-|TRBJ1-4
CASRKGGSREKLFF
TGTGCCAGCAGAAAGGGGGGCAGTAGAGAAAAACTGTTTTTT
>-|TRBV9|-|TRBJ1-4
CASSDRASTNEKLFF
TGTGCCAGCAGCGACCGAGCGTCAACTAATGAAAAACTGTTTTTT
>-|TRBV7-2|-|TRBJ2-7
CASSLASVPYEQYF
TGTGCCAGCAGCTTAGCCAGCGTACCGTACGAGCAGTACTTC